Each of the 21 T cell receptor beta chains below was sequenced from the same sample in a study of sequential checkpoint blockade in melanoma. The assay was immunoSEQ multiplex PCR, and TCRdb's table has in-frame clones only and misses some. The data hold around 2,300 clones, with roughly 20% observed a single time. The treatment here: randomized to nivolumab then ipilimumab (arm A) or the reverse (arm B). Material: tumor tissue (inferred from file names), obtained from a patient given nivolumab and ipilimumab in sequence. Receptor source: a human donor with melanoma.

This clone showed up many times. The chain couples TRBV11-3 to TRBJ2-5; D gene ambiguous. Trimming pared 5 bases from V and 1 base from J, leaving 17 bases between. This CDR3 has 16 amino acids. Germline CDR1 SGHNT, CDR2 YENEEA. The CDR3 region is CASSGERMQVQETQYF. The CDR3 DNA follows: TGTGCCAGCAGCGGGGAACGGATGCAGGTCCAAGAGACCCAGTACTTC.

This clone was detected only a few times. The J gene is TRBJ2-2, the V gene TRBV6-8; 9 bases fit TRBD2. V was clipped by 5 bases and J by 5 bases; unmatched bases: 6. This CDR3 comprises 15 residues. Germline assignment: CDR1 MNHGY and CDR2 SAAAGT. The CDR3 sequence: CASSDGAGGTGELFF. CDR3 nucleotide sequence: TGTGCCAGCAGTGACGGAGCGGGGGGTACCGGGGAGCTGTTTTTT.

The CDR3: CASSLEGQGGDTGELFF. The DNA of the CDR3 is TGCGCCAGCAGCTTGGAGGGACAGGGCGGGGACACCGGGGAGCTGTTTTTT. This chain connects TRBV5-1 to TRBJ2-2, with 9 bases lining up with TRBD1. The CDR3 is 17 residues long. Germline V CDR1 and CDR2: SGHRS, YFSETQ. V gave up 0 bases and J gave up 3 bases; unmatched junction bases: 6.

This clone was seen ten or more times. V is TRBV11-3 and J is TRBJ1-5; D unclear. CDR1 and CDR2 (germline): SGHNT, YENEEA. The CDR3 extends over 16 amino acids. Trimming shortened V by 5 bases and J by 2 bases, and 16 bases separated the two germline ends. The CDR3 DNA sequence: TGTGCCAGCAGCCCCCTACAGAAATGGGGCAATCAGCCCCAGCATTTT. It translates to CASSPLQKWGNQPQHF.

This chain connects TRBV19 to TRBJ1-5; possibly TRBD1 for D (6 bases). From germline, CDR1 is LNHDA and CDR2 SQIVND (reference sequence). Deletions cut 5 bases from V and 5 bases from J, with 10 bases between. CDR3 size: 13 residues. Written as DNA, the CDR3 is TGTGCCAGTAGTGGACAGCTTTATCAGCCCCAGCATTTT. Amino acid sequence: CASSGQLYQPQHF.

The CDR3 spells CASSSDTLFGGEQFF. CDR3 DNA: TGTGCCAGCAGTTCCGATACTCTCTTTGGGGGTGAGCAGTTCTTC. The chain employs TRBV6-8 and TRBJ2-1; D may match TRBD1 or TRBD2 (5 bases each). Germline values: CDR1 MNHGY, CDR2 SAAAGT. The CDR3 consists of 15 residues. The germline V and J ends were trimmed by 4 bases and 9 bases, with 19 bases remaining between them.

Sample share makes this clone medium-sized. The chain has TRBV6-8 and TRBJ1-5; no clear D gene. Trimming removed 2 bases at V and 0 bases at J, with 8 bases between. This CDR3 comprises 15 residues. Germline loops: CDR1 MNHGY, CDR2 SAAAGT. The CDR3 DNA reads as TGTGCCAGCAGTTACAACAGATATAGCAATCAGCCCCAGCATTTT. As protein: CASSYNRYSNQPQHF.

This clone is medium-sized (0.01 to 0.1%) in the sample. V gene TRBV11-3 combines with J gene TRBJ1-1, with D hard to call. V lost 3 bases to trimming and J lost 5 bases, with 19 bases between them. The CDR3 covers 16 residues. Germline-derived CDR1 and CDR2 are SGHNT and YENEEA. The CDR3 loop reads CASSFFVPRRVTEAFF. DNA of the CDR3: TGTGCCAGCAGCTTCTTCGTCCCCCGGAGGGTAACTGAAGCTTTCTTT.

This clone counts as medium-sized (0.01 to 0.1%). The chain is built from TRBV6-8 and TRBJ2-2; 8 bases are shared with TRBD1. The CDR3 loop spans 15 amino acids. V trimming: 6 bases; J trimming: 3 bases; junction bases outside the gene matches: 6. CDR1 is MNHGY and CDR2 is SAAAGT in the germline V gene. The CDR3 DNA reads TGTGCCAGCAGGTCAGGACAGGGAGACACCGGGGAGCTGTTTTTT. As protein: CASRSGQGDTGELFF.

This clone appeared a few times. The rearrangement uses TRBV5-1 and TRBJ2-5; the match to TRBD2 covers 8 bases. V lost 2 bases, J lost 5 bases, and 11 bases stayed unmatched. The germline gives CDR1 SGHRS, CDR2 YFSETQ. The CDR3 totals 16 residues. The DNA of the CDR3 is TGCGCCAGCAGCTTTGGTTCGCGGGGGGATTTGGAGACCCAGTACTTC. It yields the protein CASSFGSRGDLETQYF.

This clone is medium-sized in the sample. The V and J genes are TRBV11-3 and TRBJ2-1, with D tentatively TRBD2 (7 bases). The CDR3 has 16 amino acids. CDR1 SGHNT and CDR2 YENEEA come from the germline V gene. V lost 4 bases, J lost 3 bases, and 16 bases lay in between. CDR3 bases: TGTGCCAGCAGCTCCCCGGGGGGCAGGGACTACAATGAGCAGTTCTTC. This translates into CASSSPGGRDYNEQFF.

The rearrangement links TRBV9 to TRBJ2-1; D possibly corresponds to TRBD2 (5 bases). CDR1 is SGDLS, CDR2 YYNGEE, per germline. V gave up 2 bases and J gave up 7 bases, with 10 bases separating them. This CDR3 comprises 13 residues. The CDR3 spells CASSVGLENEQFF. The CDR3 coding sequence is TGTGCCAGCAGCGTCGGACTCGAAAATGAGCAGTTCTTC.

The rearrangement uses TRBV30 and TRBJ2-3; 7 positions match TRBD2. Germline CDR1 and CDR2: GTSNPN and SVGIG (reference sequence). V trimming: 1 base; J trimming: 2 bases; junction bases outside the gene matches: 6. This CDR3 spans 15 amino acids. CDR3 coding DNA: TGTGCCTGGAGTGGGGGAGGGCGGAACACAGATACGCAGTATTTT. This gives the protein CAWSGGGRNTDTQYF.

This clone counts as large. The rearrangement joins TRBV29-1 to TRBJ2-7, with TRBD2 matching 7 bases. With V trimmed by 5 bases and J by 4 bases, 14 bases remained unmatched. The CDR3 spans 15 residues. Germline V gene lookup returns CDR1 SQVTM and CDR2 ANQGSEA. The DNA for the CDR3 is TGCAGCGTTATGGTAGCGGGCGAGAGGTGGTACGAGCAGTACTTC. The encoded protein is CSVMVAGERWYEQYF.

This clone rates as medium-sized. This chain links TRBV6-8 with TRBJ1-5, with D tentatively TRBD1 (6 bases). Germline CDR1 is MNHGY and CDR2 is SAAAGT. The V gene lost 8 bases and the J gene lost 6 bases, with 14 bases spanning the gap. The CDR3 length is 13 residues. Written as DNA, the CDR3 is TGTGCCAGCCAAGACAGGAGTGCTCAGCCCCAGCATTTT. This encodes CASQDRSAQPQHF.

By share, this clone ranks as medium-sized. The rearrangement uses TRBV6-8 and TRBJ2-1; D is possibly TRBD1 (5 bases). The CDR3 runs 14 residues. V lost 0 bases to trimming and J lost 8 bases, with 11 bases between them. Looked up from germline, CDR1 is MNHGY and CDR2 is SAAAGT. The CDR3 DNA follows: TGTGCCAGCAGTTACTCGCCCCAAGGGGATGAGCAGTTCTTC. As protein: CASSYSPQGDEQFF.

V gene TRBV5-1 combines with J gene TRBJ2-1, with D unresolved. The ends were cut back, 0 bases at V and 9 bases at J, with 19 bases in the middle. Germline V gene sequence: CDR1 SGHRS, CDR2 YFSETQ. The CDR3 runs 16 residues. The CDR3, as DNA: TGCGCCAGCAGCTTGGCGGGTGACGGTCTTCTGAGTGAGCAGTTCTTC. Amino acids: CASSLAGDGLLSEQFF.

V is TRBV11-3 and J is TRBJ1-5, with TRBD1 identical over 7 bases. Germline CDR1 SGHNT, CDR2 YENEEA. The CDR3 totals 15 residues. V lost 5 bases, J lost 7 bases, and 11 bases stayed unmatched. CDR3 sequence: CASSTRQGPSQPQHF. CDR3 nucleotide sequence: TGTGCCAGCAGCACCCGACAGGGTCCCAGCCAGCCCCAGCATTTT.

The gene calls are TRBV18 and TRBJ1-3; the match to TRBD1 covers 7 bases. This CDR3 has 16 amino acids. Germline V gene data show CDR1 as KGHSH and CDR2 as LQKENI. V lost 3 bases to trimming and J lost 0 bases; unmatched junction nucleotides: 5. CDR3 in amino acids: CASSPSRGDSGNTIYF. The CDR3 nucleotides are TGTGCCAGCTCACCGAGCAGGGGGGACTCTGGAAACACCATATATTTT.

This chain connects TRBV28 to TRBJ2-6, with D perhaps TRBD2 (5 bases). This CDR3 comprises 14 residues. Germline V gene sequence: CDR1 MDHEN, CDR2 SYDVKM. The germline V and J ends were trimmed by 8 bases and 5 bases, with 13 bases remaining between them. The CDR3 protein is CASRRGPRANVLTF. The CDR3 nucleotides are TGTGCCAGCCGCCGCGGGCCTCGGGCCAACGTCCTGACTTTC.

The V and J genes are TRBV5-1 and TRBJ2-2; D possibly matches TRBD1 or TRBD2 (5 bases each). CDR1 is SGHRS, CDR2 YFSETQ, per germline. The CDR3 is 14 residues long. V lost 7 bases and J lost 3, with 13 bases in between. DNA of the CDR3: TGCGCCAGCGCGTTCGGGACCTACACCGGGGAGCTGTTTTTT. It specifies CASAFGTYTGELFF.